The text below deals with one T cell receptor beta chain. Germline V lookup: CDR1 SEHNR, CDR2 FQNEAQ (reference sequence). V lost 1 base and J 0 bases, leaving 13 bases between the germline ends. This CDR3 spans 17 amino acids. Method: immunoSEQ multiplex PCR; TCRdb's copy keeps in-frame clones and lacks some. In the table there are roughly 260,000 clones, about four fifths of which are singletons. The sample is drawn from a study of blood T cell repertoires in COVID-19. This TCR was sampled from a woman in her seventies with acute or convalescent COVID-19. The chain has TRBV7-9 and TRBJ2-4; the D gene is possibly TRBD1 (6 bases). Sequenced: peripheral blood. For the CDR3, the DNA is TGTGCCAGCAGCTTAGTAACAGGGTCCGCAGCCAAAAACATTCAGTACTTC. It translates to CASSLVTGSAAKNIQYF.